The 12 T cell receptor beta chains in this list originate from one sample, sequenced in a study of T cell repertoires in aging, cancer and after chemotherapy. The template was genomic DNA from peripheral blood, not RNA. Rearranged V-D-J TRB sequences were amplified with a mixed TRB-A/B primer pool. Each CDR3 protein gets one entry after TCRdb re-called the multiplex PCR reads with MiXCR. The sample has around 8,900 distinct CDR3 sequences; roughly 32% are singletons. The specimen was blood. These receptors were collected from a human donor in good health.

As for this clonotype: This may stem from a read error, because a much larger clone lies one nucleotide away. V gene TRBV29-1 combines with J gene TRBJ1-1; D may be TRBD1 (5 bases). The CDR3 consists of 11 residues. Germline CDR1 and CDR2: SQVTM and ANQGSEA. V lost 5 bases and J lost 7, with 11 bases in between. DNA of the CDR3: TGCAGCGTTAATCGGGGGGTTGAAGCTTTCTTT. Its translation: CSVNRGVEAFF.

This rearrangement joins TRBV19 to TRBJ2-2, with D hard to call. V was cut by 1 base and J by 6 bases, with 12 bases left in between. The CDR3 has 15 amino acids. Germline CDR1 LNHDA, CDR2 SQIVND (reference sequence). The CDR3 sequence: CASSIGGGNSGELFF. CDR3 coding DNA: TGTGCCAGTAGTATAGGTGGCGGAAATTCCGGGGAGCTGTTTTTT.

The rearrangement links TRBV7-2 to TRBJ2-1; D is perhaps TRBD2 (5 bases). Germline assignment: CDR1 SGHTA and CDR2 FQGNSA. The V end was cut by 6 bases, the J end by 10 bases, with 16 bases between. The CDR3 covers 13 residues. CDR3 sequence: CASRPPSGNEQFF. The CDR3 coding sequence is TGTGCCAGCAGGCCCCCTTCGGGAAACGAGCAGTTCTTC. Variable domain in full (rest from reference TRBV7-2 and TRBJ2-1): GAGVSQSPSNKVTEKGKDVELRCDPISGHTALYWYRQSLGQGLEFLIYFQGNSAPDKSGLPSDRFSAERTGGSVSTLTIQRTQQEDSAVYLCASRPPSGNEQFFGPGTRLTVL.

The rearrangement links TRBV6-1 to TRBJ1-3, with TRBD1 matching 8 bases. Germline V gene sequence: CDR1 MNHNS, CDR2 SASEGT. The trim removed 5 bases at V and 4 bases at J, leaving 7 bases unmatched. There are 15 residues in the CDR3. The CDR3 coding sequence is TGTGCCAGCAGTTTTGGGACAGGCTGGGGAAACACCATATATTTT. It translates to CASSFGTGWGNTIYF.

The CDR3 sequence: CASSIGTSSSYEQYF. The CDR3, as DNA: TGTGCCAGTAGTATTGGGACTAGCAGCTCCTACGAGCAGTACTTC. The rearrangement uses TRBV19 and TRBJ2-7; 9 bases line up with TRBD2. After removal of 3 bases from V and 0 bases from J, the junction contained 3 bases not matched to a gene. CDR3 size: 15 residues. Germline CDR1 and CDR2: LNHDA and SQIVND (reference sequence).

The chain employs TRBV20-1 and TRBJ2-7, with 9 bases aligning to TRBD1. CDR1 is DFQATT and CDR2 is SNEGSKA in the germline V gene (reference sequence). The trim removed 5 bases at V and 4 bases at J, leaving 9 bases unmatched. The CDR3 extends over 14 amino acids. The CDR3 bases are TGCAGTGCTTACGTCCGGGACAGGGCTTACGAGCAGTACTTC. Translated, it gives CSAYVRDRAYEQYF.

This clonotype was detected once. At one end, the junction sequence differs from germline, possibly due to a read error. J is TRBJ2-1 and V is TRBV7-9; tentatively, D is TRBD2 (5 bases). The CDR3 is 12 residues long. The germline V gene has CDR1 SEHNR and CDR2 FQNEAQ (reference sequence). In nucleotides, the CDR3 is TGTGCCGGCAGCGGAGATTTGTGGGAGCAGTTCTTC. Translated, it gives CAGSGDLWEQFF.

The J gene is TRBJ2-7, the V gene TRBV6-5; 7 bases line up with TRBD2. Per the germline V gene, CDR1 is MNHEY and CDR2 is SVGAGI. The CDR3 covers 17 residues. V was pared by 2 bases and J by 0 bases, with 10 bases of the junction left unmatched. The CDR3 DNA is TGTGCCAGCAGTTACACCCGGACTAGTCACACCTCCTACGAGCAGTACTTC. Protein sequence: CASSYTRTSHTSYEQYF.

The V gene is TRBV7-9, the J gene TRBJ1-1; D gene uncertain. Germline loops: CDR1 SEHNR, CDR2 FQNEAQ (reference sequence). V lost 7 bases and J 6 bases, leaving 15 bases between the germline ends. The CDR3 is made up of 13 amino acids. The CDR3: CASNYWVRPEAFF. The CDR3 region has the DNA TGTGCCAGCAACTACTGGGTAAGGCCTGAAGCTTTCTTT.

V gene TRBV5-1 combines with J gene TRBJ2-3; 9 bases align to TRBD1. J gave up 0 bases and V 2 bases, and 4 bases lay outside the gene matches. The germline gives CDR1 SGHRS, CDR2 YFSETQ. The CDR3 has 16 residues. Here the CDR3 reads CASSFGTGYSTDTQYF. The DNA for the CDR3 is TGCGCCAGCAGCTTTGGGACAGGGTATAGCACAGATACGCAGTATTTT.

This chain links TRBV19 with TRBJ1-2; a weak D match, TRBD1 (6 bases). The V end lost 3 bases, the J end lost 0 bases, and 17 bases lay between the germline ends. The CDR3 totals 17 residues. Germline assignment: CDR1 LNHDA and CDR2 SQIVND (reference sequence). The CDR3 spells CASSIVRTEKTNYGYTF. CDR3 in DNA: TGTGCCAGTAGTATTGTCAGGACAGAAAAAACTAACTATGGCTACACCTTC.

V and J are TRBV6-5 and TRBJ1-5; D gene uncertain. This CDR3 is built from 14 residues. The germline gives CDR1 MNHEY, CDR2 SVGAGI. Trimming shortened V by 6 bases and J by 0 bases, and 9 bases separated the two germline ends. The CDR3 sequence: CASSSHYSNQPQHF. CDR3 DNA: TGTGCCAGCAGCTCCCATTATAGCAATCAGCCCCAGCATTTT.